This TCR beta chain was sequenced during a study of blood T cells in healthy people across ages. Overall study findings and caveats: Considered underestimates were the diversity estimates obtained from one million T cells.

Per sample, at least 5 micrograms of total RNA were extracted. To note about this clonotype: Its specificity is not known.

Alongside a J-beta primer mix, a sample-barcoded 5' primer served in a second PCR lasting roughly 6 to 11 cycles. TCRdb re-called the 5' RACE reads with MiXCR, one entry per CDR3 protein. The table shows 730,000 or so distinct CDR3 sequences, with approximately 43% occurring only once. CDR1 and CDR2 from the germline V gene are MNHEY and SVGEGT. CDR3 length equals 15 residues. The sequenced sample consisted of blood. J is TRBJ2-5 and V is TRBV6-2 or TRBV6-3; TRBD2 agrees at 10 bases. The DNA end is more similar to TRBJ2-7, so the J call may be wrong. The sequence was collected from a woman aged 55 to 70 in good health. The CDR3 is CASSPFTSGNYEQYF. The CDR3 DNA reads TGTGCCAGCAGCCCCTTTACTAGCGGGAACTACGAGCAGTACTTC.